The 18 T cell receptor beta chains below were found in one sample sequenced in a study of OX40 agonist ivuxolimab in advanced cancers. This table comes from immunoSEQ multiplex PCR, and its TCRdb copy is limited to in-frame clones, with some not included. Of more than 50,000 clones listed, 80% to 90% are singletons. The specimen was CD4+ or CD8+ T cells sorted from blood, collected in a trial of the OX40 agonist ivuxolimab. These receptors were obtained from an adult with an advanced solid tumor such as melanoma, head and neck, liver or kidney cancer.

This clone was seen once. The chain recombines TRBV7-8 with TRBJ2-1, with D tentatively TRBD1 (5 bases). The CDR3 has 16 amino acids. Germline-derived CDR1 and CDR2 are SGHVS and FQNEAQ. V lost 2 bases, J lost 5 bases, and 16 bases lay in between. Here the CDR3 reads CASSLRTFQYHNEQFF. CDR3 coding DNA: TGTGCCAGCAGCTTAAGGACATTTCAATACCACAATGAGCAGTTCTTC. Drawing the rest from reference TRBV7-8 and TRBJ2-1, the complete variable domain is GAGVSQSPRYKVAKRGQDVALRCDPISGHVSLFWYQQALGQGPEFLTYFQNEAQLDKSGLPSDRFFAERPEGSVSTLKIQRTQQEDSAVYLCASSLRTFQYHNEQFFGPGTRLTVL.

The chain is built from TRBV6-6 and TRBJ2-7; 8 nucleotides agree with TRBD2. With 6 bases clipped from V and 2 bases from J, the junction kept 6 bases outside the gene matches. This CDR3 is built from 14 residues. Looked up from germline, CDR1 is MNHNY and CDR2 is SVGAGI (reference sequence). The CDR3 DNA follows: TGTGCCAGCAGCCAACTGCGGGGGGCCTACGAGCAGTACTTC. Its translation: CASSQLRGAYEQYF.

The CDR3 is CASSPRAVEVLPLEQFF. Here the CDR3 DNA reads TGTGCCAGCTCACCGCGAGCGGTCGAGGTCCTGCCTTTGGAGCAGTTCTTC. The V and J genes are TRBV18 and TRBJ2-1; D might be TRBD2 (5 bases). V gave up 3 bases and J gave up 10 bases, with 25 bases separating them. The germline CDR1 and CDR2 sequences are KGHSH and LQKENI. The CDR3 totals 17 residues.

As DNA, the CDR3 is TGTGCCACCACGGAAACAGGCGCTGGGAACTATGGCTACACCTTC. Encoded protein: CATTETGAGNYGYTF. The chain combines TRBV15 with TRBJ1-2; D perhaps matches TRBD1 (5 bases). V lost 7 bases and J 2 bases, leaving 17 bases between the germline ends. CDR3 length: 15 amino acids. Germline values: CDR1 LNHNV, CDR2 YYDKDF (reference sequence).

The rearrangement joins TRBV19 to TRBJ2-2; 9 bases fit TRBD1. The CDR3 runs to 15 residues. With V trimmed by 7 bases and J by 2 bases, 5 bases remained unmatched. Germline lookup yields CDR1 LNHDA and CDR2 SQIVND (reference sequence). Here the CDR3 reads CASTRTGVNTGELFF. In DNA, the CDR3 is TGTGCCAGTACAAGGACAGGGGTTAACACCGGGGAGCTGTTTTTT.

The CDR3 bases are TGTGCCAGCAGCCGTATTGAAACTGAGAACTATGGCTACACCTTC. The encoded protein is CASSRIETENYGYTF. This chain links TRBV5-6 with TRBJ1-2; no firm D call. V was trimmed by 4 bases and J by 2 bases, leaving 15 bases between them. Germline V lookup: CDR1 SGHDT, CDR2 YYEEEE. This CDR3 has 15 residues.

The chain is built from TRBV4-3 and TRBJ2-7; D not certain. This CDR3 region has 13 residues. V gave up 0 bases and J gave up 6 bases, with 9 bases separating them. Germline CDR1 LGHNA, CDR2 YSLEER. The CDR3 DNA follows: TGCGCCAGCAGCCAAGAGATAGGGCTCGAGCAGTACTTC. Translating it yields CASSQEIGLEQYF.

This sequence joins TRBV18 and TRBJ2-5; the D gene is possibly TRBD2 (5 bases). Trimming took off 8 bases at V and 4 bases at J, with 14 bases between the two ends. This CDR3 has 13 amino acids. Germline loops: CDR1 KGHSH, CDR2 LQKENI. The CDR3 sequence is CASAEAHRETQYF. CDR3 nucleotides: TGTGCCAGCGCGGAGGCTCACCGAGAGACCCAGTACTTC.

This clone has a single count. The V gene is TRBV7-2, the J gene TRBJ2-3, with TRBD2 identical over 14 bases. J was trimmed by 3 bases and V by 3 bases; bases with no gene match: 5. The V gene's germline CDR1 is SGHTA and CDR2 FQGNSA. CDR3 size: 17 residues. This CDR3 is CASSLVTSGGGTDTQYF. DNA of the CDR3: TGTGCCAGCAGCTTGGTGACTAGCGGGGGGGGAACAGATACGCAGTATTTT.

The chain employs TRBV29-1 and TRBJ1-1; no clear D. CDR1 and CDR2 (germline): SQVTM, ANQGSEA. The CDR3 runs 12 residues. The ends were cut back, 3 bases at V and 5 bases at J, with 10 bases in the middle. Written as DNA, the CDR3 is TGCAGCGTTGAGGGATCGTGGACTGAAGCTTTCTTT. This sequence encodes CSVEGSWTEAFF.

This clone came up once. This chain uses TRBV27 with TRBJ2-2; 7 nucleotides align to TRBD1. CDR1 MNHEY and CDR2 SMNVEV come from the germline V gene (reference sequence). V gave up 5 bases and J gave up 6 bases; unmatched junction bases: 12. CDR3 length: 16 amino acids. This CDR3 is CASSHQGVNVSGELFF. The CDR3 bases are TGTGCCAGCAGTCACCAGGGGGTAAACGTTTCCGGGGAGCTGTTTTTT.

V and J are TRBV29-1 and TRBJ2-3, with D perhaps TRBD1 (6 bases). There are 13 residues in the CDR3. Deletions cut 4 bases from V and 5 bases from J, with 13 bases between. Germline V gene data show CDR1 as SQVTM and CDR2 as ANQGSEA. This chain's CDR3 is CSVAAGVRDTQYF. The CDR3 DNA reads TGCAGCGTTGCGGCAGGGGTCAGAGATACGCAGTATTTT.

The chain combines TRBV19 with TRBJ2-3; D possibly corresponds to TRBD2 (5 bases). Germline V CDR1 and CDR2: LNHDA, SQIVND (reference sequence). CDR3 length: 13 residues. V shed 2 bases and J shed 3 bases, with 6 bases lying between them. This chain's CDR3 is CASSIRGTDTQYF. CDR3 DNA: TGTGCCAGTAGTATAAGAGGGACAGATACGCAGTATTTT.

This clone was detected only a few times. The rearrangement uses TRBV7-9 and TRBJ2-2, with D possibly TRBD2 on 6 matching bases. V gave up 7 bases and J gave up 3 bases, with 21 bases separating them. This CDR3 comprises 17 residues. The germline CDR1 and CDR2 sequences are SEHNR and FQNEAQ (reference sequence). CDR3 protein: CASKGEVWSLDTGELFF. In DNA form, the CDR3 reads TGTGCCAGCAAAGGGGAGGTCTGGAGCTTGGACACCGGGGAGCTGTTTTTT. Full variable domain (rest looked up from reference TRBV7-9 and TRBJ2-2): DTGVSQNPRHKITKRGQNVTFRCDPISEHNRLYWYRQTLGQGPEFLTYFQNEAQLEKSRLLSDRFSAERPKGSFSTLEIQRTEQGDSAMYLCASKGEVWSLDTGELFFGEGSRLTVL.

To note about this clone: This CDR3 is also generated by other DNA sequences in the sample. The rearrangement links TRBV5-6 to TRBJ1-5, with 8 nucleotides matching TRBD1. In germline, CDR1 is SGHDT, CDR2 YYEEEE. With V trimmed by 4 bases and J by 3 bases, 6 bases remained unmatched. CDR3 length: 15 amino acids. The CDR3 is CASSLGTGINQPQHF. CDR3 in DNA: TGTGCCAGCAGCCTAGGGACAGGAATCAATCAGCCCCAGCATTTT.

The genes are TRBV29-1 and TRBJ2-7, with 8 bases identical to TRBD2. The ends lost 7 bases at V and 4 bases at J; junction bases unmatched: 3. Germline V gene lookup returns CDR1 SQVTM and CDR2 ANQGSEA. This CDR3 spans 11 amino acids. The CDR3 DNA reads as TGCAGCGCCGGCGGGGGGTACGAGCAGTACTTC. It codes for CSAGGGYEQYF.

This rearrangement joins TRBV15 to TRBJ2-1; D might be TRBD2 (7 bases). Between the trimmed V and J ends, which lost 3 bases and 14 bases, there was a span of 17 bases. This CDR3 has 13 amino acids. Germline-derived CDR1 and CDR2 are LNHNV and YYDKDF (reference sequence). The CDR3 sequence is CATSRRGGGMKFF. The CDR3 nucleotides read TGTGCCACCAGCAGGCGGGGCGGGGGCATGAAGTTCTTC.

The rearrangement joins TRBV6-1 to TRBJ2-3, with D possibly TRBD2 on 7 matching bases. This CDR3 spans 13 amino acids. Trimming removed 10 bases at V and 5 bases at J, with 16 bases between. CDR1 is MNHNS and CDR2 is SASEGT in the germline V gene. The CDR3 here is CATRAGAKDTQYF. The CDR3 nucleotides read TGTGCCACCCGGGCGGGGGCGAAAGATACGCAGTATTTT.